This TCR beta chain was profiled in a study of OX40 agonist ivuxolimab in advanced cancers. On the study more broadly: Two cutaneous melanoma patients and one hepatocellular carcinoma patient, three in all, had partial responses.

TCRdb's copy holds only in-frame clones and misses some; the assay was immunoSEQ multiplex PCR. Of some 67,000 clones in the sample, over 75% were seen once. Germline CDR1 and CDR2: SGHKS and YYEKEE (reference sequence). V lost 0 bases and J lost 7, with 14 bases in between. The length of the CDR3 is 14 residues. The origin of this receptor is an adult with an advanced solid tumor such as melanoma, head and neck, liver or kidney cancer. The source material was CD4+ or CD8+ T cells sorted from blood, sampled in a trial of the OX40 agonist ivuxolimab. The chain uses TRBV5-5 and TRBJ2-7; D is possibly TRBD1 or TRBD2 (5 bases each). The CDR3, as DNA: TGTGCCAGCAGCTTGGGTACCGGGACGGGGGAGCAGTACTTC. Its translation is CASSLGTGTGEQYF.